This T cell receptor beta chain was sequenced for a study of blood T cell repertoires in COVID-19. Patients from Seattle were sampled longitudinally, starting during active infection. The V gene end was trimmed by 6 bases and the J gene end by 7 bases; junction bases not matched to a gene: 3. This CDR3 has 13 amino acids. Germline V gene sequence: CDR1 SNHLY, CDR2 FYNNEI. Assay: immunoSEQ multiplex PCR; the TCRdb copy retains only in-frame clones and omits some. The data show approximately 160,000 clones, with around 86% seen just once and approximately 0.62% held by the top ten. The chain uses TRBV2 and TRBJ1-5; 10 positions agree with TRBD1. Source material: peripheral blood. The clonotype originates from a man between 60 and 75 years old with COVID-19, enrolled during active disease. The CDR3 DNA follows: TGTGCCAGCAGAAAGACAGGGGGCCAGCCCCAGCATTTT. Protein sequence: CASRKTGGQPQHF.